This TCR beta chain was sequenced during a study of T-cell reconstitution after alpha-beta-depleted transplantation in children. Study-wide findings and caveats: Several hundred rapidly expanded clones from non-depleted graft cells reportedly supplied alpha-beta T cells about two months post-transplant. Fresh T-cell production supplied most of the T-cell counts and diversity seen one year after transplant. Surviving thymic progenitors and recipient T cells were the source of high TCRbeta diversity at day 60 in some patients.

Notes on this clonotype: Antigen unknown.

As it was prepared, the TCRbeta library received unique molecular identifiers. TCRdb re-called the PCR reads through MiXCR, storing one row per CDR3 protein. Among about 440,000 distinct CDR3 sequences, about 45% were seen once, and the ten largest hold roughly 27%. The germline gives CDR1 MNHEY, CDR2 SMNVEV (reference sequence). Trimming removed 3 bases from V and 0 bases from J, with 11 bases in between. The CDR3 is made up of 15 amino acids. This clonotype was obtained from a girl aged 2 to 10 with aplastic anemia, due to receive a stem cell transplant. Specimen: PBMCs, collected before TCRalphabeta/CD19-depleted stem cell transplant. The chain couples TRBV27 to TRBJ1-1; no definite D call. The CDR3 sequence is CASSLSPYMNTEAFF. In DNA form, the CDR3 reads TGTGCCAGCAGTTTGTCCCCTTATATGAACACTGAAGCTTTCTTT.